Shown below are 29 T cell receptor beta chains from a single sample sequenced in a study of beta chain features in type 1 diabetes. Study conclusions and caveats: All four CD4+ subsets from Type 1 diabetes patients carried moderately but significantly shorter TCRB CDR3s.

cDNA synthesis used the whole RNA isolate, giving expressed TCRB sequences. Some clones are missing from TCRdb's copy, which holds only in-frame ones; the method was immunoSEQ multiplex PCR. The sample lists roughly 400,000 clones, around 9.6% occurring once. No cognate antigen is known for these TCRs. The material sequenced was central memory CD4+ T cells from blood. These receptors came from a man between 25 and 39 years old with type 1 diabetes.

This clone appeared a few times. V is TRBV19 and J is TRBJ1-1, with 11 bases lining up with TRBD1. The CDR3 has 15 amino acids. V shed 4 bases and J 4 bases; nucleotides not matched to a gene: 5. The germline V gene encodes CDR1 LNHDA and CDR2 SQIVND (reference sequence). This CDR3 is CASSTGTGGFTEAFF. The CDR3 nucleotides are TGTGCCAGTAGTACCGGGACAGGGGGGTTCACTGAAGCTTTCTTT.

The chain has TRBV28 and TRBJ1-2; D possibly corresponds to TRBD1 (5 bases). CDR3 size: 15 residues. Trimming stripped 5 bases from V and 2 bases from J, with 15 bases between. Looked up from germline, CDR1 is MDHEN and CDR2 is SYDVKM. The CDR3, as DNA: TGTGCCAGCAGTATTCCTGGGACCTTCAACTATGGCTACACCTTC. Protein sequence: CASSIPGTFNYGYTF.

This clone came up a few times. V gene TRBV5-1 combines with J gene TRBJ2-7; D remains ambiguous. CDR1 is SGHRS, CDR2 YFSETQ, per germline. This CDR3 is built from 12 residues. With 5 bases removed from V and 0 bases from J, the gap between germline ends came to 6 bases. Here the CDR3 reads CASSVGSYEQYF. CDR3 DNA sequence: TGCGCCAGCAGTGTCGGCTCCTACGAGCAGTACTTC.

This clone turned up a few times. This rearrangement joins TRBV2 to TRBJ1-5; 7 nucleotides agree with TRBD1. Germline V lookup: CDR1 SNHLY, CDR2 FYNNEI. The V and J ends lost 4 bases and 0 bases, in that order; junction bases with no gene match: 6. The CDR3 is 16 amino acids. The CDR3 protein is CASSGGTVLSNQPQHF. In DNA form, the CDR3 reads TGTGCCAGCAGTGGCGGGACAGTCCTTAGCAATCAGCCCCAGCATTTT.

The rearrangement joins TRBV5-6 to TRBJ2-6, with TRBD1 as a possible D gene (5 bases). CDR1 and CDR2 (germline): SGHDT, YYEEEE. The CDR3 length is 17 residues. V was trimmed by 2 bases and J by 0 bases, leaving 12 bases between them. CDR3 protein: CASSFTSGFSGANVLTF. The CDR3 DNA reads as TGTGCCAGCAGCTTTACTTCAGGGTTCTCTGGGGCCAACGTCCTGACTTTC.

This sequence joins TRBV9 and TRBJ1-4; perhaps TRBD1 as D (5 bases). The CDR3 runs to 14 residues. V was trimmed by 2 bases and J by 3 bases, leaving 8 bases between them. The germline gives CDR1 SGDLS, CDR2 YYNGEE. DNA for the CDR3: TGTGCCAGCAGCGTGACAGCCGCTAATGAAAAACTGTTTTTT. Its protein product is CASSVTAANEKLFF.

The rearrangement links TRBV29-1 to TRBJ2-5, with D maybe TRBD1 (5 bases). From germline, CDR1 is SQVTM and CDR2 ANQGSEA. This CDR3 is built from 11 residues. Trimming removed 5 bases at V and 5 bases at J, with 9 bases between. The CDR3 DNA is TGCAGCGTTTCGACAGCGGAGACCCAGTACTTC. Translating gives CSVSTAETQYF.

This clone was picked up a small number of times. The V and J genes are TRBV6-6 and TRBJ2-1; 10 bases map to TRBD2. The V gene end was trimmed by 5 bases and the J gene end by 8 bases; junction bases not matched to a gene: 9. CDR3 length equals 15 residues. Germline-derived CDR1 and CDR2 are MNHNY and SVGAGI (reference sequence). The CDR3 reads CASSALLAGKHEQFF. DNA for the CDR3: TGTGCCAGCAGTGCCCTACTAGCGGGAAAGCATGAGCAGTTCTTC.

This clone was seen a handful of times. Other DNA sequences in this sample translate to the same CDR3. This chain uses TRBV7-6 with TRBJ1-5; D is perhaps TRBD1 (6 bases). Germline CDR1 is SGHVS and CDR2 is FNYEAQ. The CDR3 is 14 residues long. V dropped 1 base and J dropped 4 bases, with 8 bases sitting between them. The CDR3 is CASSLEQGNQPQHF. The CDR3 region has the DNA TGTGCCAGCAGCTTAGAACAGGGAAATCAGCCCCAGCATTTT.

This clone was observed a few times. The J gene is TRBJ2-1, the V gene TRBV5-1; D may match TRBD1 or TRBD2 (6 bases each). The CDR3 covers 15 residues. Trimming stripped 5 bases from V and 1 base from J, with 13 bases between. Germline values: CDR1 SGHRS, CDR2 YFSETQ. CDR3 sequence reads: CASSDGGTSYNEQFF. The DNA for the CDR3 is TGCGCCAGCAGTGATGGGGGGACATCCTACAATGAGCAGTTCTTC.

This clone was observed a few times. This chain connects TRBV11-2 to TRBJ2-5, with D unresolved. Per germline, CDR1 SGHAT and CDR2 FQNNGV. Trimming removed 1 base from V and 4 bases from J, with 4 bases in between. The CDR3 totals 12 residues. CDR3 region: CASSLALETQYF. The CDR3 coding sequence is TGTGCCAGCAGCTTAGCTTTAGAGACCCAGTACTTC.

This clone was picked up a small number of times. CDR3 in DNA: TGTGCCAGCAGTTTCGGACAGGGGGTGGGAGGCTACACCTTC. Translating gives CASSFGQGVGGYTF. V usage is TRBV28 and J usage is TRBJ1-2; 10 bases map to TRBD1. J was trimmed by 8 bases and V by 3 bases; bases with no gene match: 6. Germline lookup yields CDR1 MDHEN and CDR2 SYDVKM. CDR3 size: 14 residues.

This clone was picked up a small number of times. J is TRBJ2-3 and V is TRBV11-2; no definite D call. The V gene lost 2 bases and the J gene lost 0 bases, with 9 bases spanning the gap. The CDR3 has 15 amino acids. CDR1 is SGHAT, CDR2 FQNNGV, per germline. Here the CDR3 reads CASSLRSGSTDTQYF. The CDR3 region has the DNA TGTGCCAGCAGCTTACGGTCCGGGAGCACAGATACGCAGTATTTT.

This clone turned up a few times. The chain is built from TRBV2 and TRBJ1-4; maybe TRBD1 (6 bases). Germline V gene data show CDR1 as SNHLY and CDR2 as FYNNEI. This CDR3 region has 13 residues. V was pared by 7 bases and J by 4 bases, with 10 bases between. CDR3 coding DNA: TGTGCCAGCAACAGGGACTATAATGAAAAACTGTTTTTT. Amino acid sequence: CASNRDYNEKLFF.

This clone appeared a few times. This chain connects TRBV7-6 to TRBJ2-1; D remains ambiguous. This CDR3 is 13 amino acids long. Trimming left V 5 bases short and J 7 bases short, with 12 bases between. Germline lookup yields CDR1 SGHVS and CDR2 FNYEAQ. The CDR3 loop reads CASSRPMGNEQFF. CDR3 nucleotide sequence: TGTGCCAGCAGCCGCCCGATGGGGAATGAGCAGTTCTTC.

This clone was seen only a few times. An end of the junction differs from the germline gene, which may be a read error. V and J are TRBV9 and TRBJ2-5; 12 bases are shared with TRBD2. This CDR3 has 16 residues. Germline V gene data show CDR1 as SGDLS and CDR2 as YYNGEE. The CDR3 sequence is CARSVAPSGGGETQYF. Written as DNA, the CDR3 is TGTGCCCGCAGCGTAGCCCCTAGCGGGGGGGGAGAGACCCAGTACTTC.

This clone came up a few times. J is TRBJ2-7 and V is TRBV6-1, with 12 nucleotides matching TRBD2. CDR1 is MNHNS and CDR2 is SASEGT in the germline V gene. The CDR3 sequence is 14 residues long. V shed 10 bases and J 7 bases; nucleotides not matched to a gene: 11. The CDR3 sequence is CAIGRTSGKGEQYF. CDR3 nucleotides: TGTGCCATCGGCCGGACTAGCGGGAAAGGGGAGCAGTACTTC.

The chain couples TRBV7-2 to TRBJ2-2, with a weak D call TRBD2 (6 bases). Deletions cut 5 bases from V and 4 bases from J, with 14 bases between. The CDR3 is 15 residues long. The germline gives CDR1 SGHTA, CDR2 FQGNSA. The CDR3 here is CASSPGLQATGELFF. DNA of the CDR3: TGTGCCAGCAGCCCGGGACTCCAGGCCACCGGGGAGCTGTTTTTT.

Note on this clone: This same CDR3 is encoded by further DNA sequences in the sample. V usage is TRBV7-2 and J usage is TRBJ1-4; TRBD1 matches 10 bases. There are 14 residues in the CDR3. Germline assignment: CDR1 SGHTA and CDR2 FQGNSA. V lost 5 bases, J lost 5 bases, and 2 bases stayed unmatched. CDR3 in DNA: TGTGCCAGCAGCCTGGGACAGGGGAATGAAAAACTGTTTTTT. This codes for CASSLGQGNEKLFF. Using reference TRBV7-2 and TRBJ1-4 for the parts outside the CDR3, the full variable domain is GAGVSQSPSNKVTEKGKDVELRCDPISGHTALYWYRQSLGQGLEFLIYFQGNSAPDKSGLPSDRFSAERTGGSVSTLTIQRTQQEDSAVYLCASSLGQGNEKLFFGSGTQLSVL.

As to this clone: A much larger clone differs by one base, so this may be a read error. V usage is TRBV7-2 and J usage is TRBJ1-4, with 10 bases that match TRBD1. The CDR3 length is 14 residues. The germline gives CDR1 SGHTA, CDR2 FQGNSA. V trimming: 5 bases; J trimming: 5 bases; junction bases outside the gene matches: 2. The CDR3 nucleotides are TGTGCCAGCAGCCCGGGACAGGGGAATGAAAAACTGTTTTTT. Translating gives CASSPGQGNEKLFF.

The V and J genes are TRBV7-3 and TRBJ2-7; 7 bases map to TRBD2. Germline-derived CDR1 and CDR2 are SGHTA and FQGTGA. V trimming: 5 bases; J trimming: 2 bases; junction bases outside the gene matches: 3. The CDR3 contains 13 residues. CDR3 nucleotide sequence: TGTGCCAGCAGCCCAGCGGGAACCTACGAGCAGTACTTC. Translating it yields CASSPAGTYEQYF. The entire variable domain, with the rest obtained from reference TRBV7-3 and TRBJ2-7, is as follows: GAGVSQTPSNKVTEKGKYVELRCDPISGHTALYWYRQSLGQGPEFLIYFQGTGAADDSGLPNDRFFAVRPEGSVSTLKIQRTERGDSAVYLCASSPAGTYEQYFGPGTRLTVT.

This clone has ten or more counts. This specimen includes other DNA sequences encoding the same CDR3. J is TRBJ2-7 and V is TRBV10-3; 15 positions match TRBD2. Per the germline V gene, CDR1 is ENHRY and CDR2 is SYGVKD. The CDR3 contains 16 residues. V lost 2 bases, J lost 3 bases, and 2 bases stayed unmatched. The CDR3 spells CAISEGLAGGSYEQYF. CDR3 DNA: TGTGCCATCAGTGAGGGACTAGCGGGAGGGAGCTACGAGCAGTACTTC.

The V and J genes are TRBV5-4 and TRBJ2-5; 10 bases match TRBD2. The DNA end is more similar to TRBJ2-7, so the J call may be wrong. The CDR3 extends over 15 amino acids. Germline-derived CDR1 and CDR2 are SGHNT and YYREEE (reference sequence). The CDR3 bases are TGTGCCAGCAGCTGGGCTAGCGGGAGTGGCTACGAGCAGTACTTC. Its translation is CASSWASGSGYEQYF.

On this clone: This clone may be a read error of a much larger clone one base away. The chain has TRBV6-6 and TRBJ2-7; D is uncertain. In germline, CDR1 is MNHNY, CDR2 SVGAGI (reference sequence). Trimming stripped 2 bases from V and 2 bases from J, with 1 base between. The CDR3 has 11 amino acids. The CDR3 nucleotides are TGTGCCAGCAGTTACGCCTACGAGCAGTACTTC. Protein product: CASSYAYEQYF.

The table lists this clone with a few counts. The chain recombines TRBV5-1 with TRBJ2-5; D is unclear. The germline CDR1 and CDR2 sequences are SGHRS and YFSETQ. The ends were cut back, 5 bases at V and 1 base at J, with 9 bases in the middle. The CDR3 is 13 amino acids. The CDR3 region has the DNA TGCGCCAGCAGTATGATCACCCAAGAGACCCAGTACTTC. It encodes CASSMITQETQYF.

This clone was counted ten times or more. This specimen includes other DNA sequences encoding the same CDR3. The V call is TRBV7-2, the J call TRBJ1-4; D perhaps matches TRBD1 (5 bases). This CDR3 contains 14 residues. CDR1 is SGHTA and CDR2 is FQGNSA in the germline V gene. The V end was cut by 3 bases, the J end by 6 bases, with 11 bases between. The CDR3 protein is CASSFQGGDEKLFF. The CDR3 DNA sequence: TGTGCCAGCAGCTTTCAGGGTGGAGATGAAAAACTGTTTTTT.

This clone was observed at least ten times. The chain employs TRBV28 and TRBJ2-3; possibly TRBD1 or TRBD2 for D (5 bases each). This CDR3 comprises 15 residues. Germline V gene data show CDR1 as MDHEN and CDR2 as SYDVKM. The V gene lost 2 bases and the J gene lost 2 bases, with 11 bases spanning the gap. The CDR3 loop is CASSLPRDPTDTQYF. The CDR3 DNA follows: TGTGCCAGCAGTTTACCACGGGACCCCACAGATACGCAGTATTTT.

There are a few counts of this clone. CDR3 sequence: CASSQGVPAGANVLTF. Here the CDR3 DNA reads TGCGCCAGCAGCCAAGGCGTACCTGCTGGGGCCAACGTCCTGACTTTC. This chain joins TRBV4-3 and TRBJ2-6; D is unresolved. Germline CDR1 and CDR2: LGHNA and YSLEER. The length of the CDR3 is 16 residues. The V and J ends lost 1 base and 2 bases respectively, with 9 bases between them.

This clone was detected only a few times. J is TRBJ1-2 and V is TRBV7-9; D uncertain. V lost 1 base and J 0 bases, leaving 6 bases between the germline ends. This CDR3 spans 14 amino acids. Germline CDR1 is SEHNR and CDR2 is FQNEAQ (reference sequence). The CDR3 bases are TGTGCCAGCAGCTTAGGGTCAGCTAACTATGGCTACACCTTC. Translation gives CASSLGSANYGYTF. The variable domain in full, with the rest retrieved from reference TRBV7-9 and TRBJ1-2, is DTGVSQNPRHKITKRGQNVTFRCDPISEHNRLYWYRQTLGQGPEFLTYFQNEAQLEKSRLLSDRFSAERPKGSFSTLEIQRTEQGDSAMYLCASSLGSANYGYTFGSGTRLTVV.